The 25 T cell receptor beta chains listed next were all sequenced from one sample in a study of shared clonotypes between healthy human individuals. Sequencing was performed with immunoSEQ multiplex PCR; in TCRdb, only in-frame clones are kept and a portion is missing. This table holds 2 million to 3 million clones, roughly 93% found once. The sample was naive CD4+ T cells from PBMCs. Subset denoted: CD45RA+ positively selected. Receptors originate from a man aged 18 to 30 in good health. Some clones in this sample may be carry-over from other donors' samples.

The V call is TRBV30, the J call TRBJ1-2; D is possibly TRBD1 (6 bases). Trimming took off 3 bases at V and 8 bases at J, with 13 bases between the two ends. This CDR3 has 12 amino acids. CDR1 is GTSNPN and CDR2 is SVGIG in the germline V gene (reference sequence). The CDR3 reads CAWRATGGGYTF. CDR3 in DNA: TGTGCCTGGAGAGCGACAGGCGGAGGCTACACCTTC.

This chain links TRBV27 with TRBJ1-2; TRBD1 is a possible D gene (5 bases). CDR3 length equals 14 residues. V was trimmed by 2 bases and J by 4 bases, leaving 11 bases between them. Germline V gene sequence: CDR1 MNHEY, CDR2 SMNVEV (reference sequence). The CDR3, as DNA: TGTGCCAGCAGTTTACGTGGGGGTATCTATGGCTACACCTTC. Protein product: CASSLRGGIYGYTF.

The V call is TRBV18, the J call TRBJ2-3; 7 positions match TRBD2. CDR3 length equals 17 residues. Germline V lookup: CDR1 KGHSH, CDR2 LQKENI. Unmatched junction bases numbered 7, after V lost 1 base and J lost 0 bases. The CDR3 region is CASSPRGDYLSTDTQYF. CDR3 DNA sequence: TGTGCCAGCTCACCACGGGGGGACTACCTAAGCACAGATACGCAGTATTTT. The complete variable domain, with remaining parts taken from reference TRBV18 and TRBJ2-3, reads NAGVMQNPRHLVRRRGQEARLRCSPMKGHSHVYWYRQLPEEGLKFMVYLQKENIIDESGMPKERFSAEFPKEGPSILRIQQVVRGDSAAYFCASSPRGDYLSTDTQYFGPGTRLTVL.

The rearrangement links TRBV16 to TRBJ2-7, with D perhaps matching TRBD2 (7 bases). The CDR3 covers 17 residues. Looked up from germline, CDR1 is KGHSY and CDR2 is FQNENV. Trimming stripped 10 bases from V and 4 bases from J, with 29 bases between. The CDR3: CATYQKGGTGHFYEQYF. Here the CDR3 DNA reads TGTGCCACCTACCAAAAGGGAGGGACGGGACACTTTTACGAGCAGTACTTC. The complete variable domain, with remaining parts taken from reference TRBV16 and TRBJ2-7, reads GEEVAQTPKHLVRGEGQKAKLYCAPIKGHSYVFWYQQVLKNEFKFLISFQNENVFDETGMPKERFSAKCLPNSPCSLEIQATKLEDSAVYFCATYQKGGTGHFYEQYFGPGTRLTVT.

The chain joins TRBV19 to TRBJ2-1; tentatively, D is TRBD2 (5 bases). CDR3 size: 13 residues. Trimming removed 1 base from V and 9 bases from J, with 10 bases in between. Per the germline V gene, CDR1 is LNHDA and CDR2 is SQIVND (reference sequence). CDR3 loop: CASSIVRGTEQFF. CDR3 nucleotides: TGTGCCAGTAGTATAGTTCGGGGTACTGAGCAGTTCTTC. The variable domain in full, with the rest retrieved from reference TRBV19 and TRBJ2-1, is DGGITQSPKYLFRKEGQNVTLSCEQNLNHDAMYWYRQDPGQGLRLIYYSQIVNDFQKGDIAEGYSVSREKKESFPLTVTSAQKNPTAFYLCASSIVRGTEQFFGPGTRLTVL.

The CDR3 nucleotides are TGTGCCAGCAGCTCCCAACTCGGGACAGGGAGTGAACTGTTTTTT. It specifies CASSSQLGTGSELFF. The rearrangement joins TRBV7-2 to TRBJ1-4; TRBD1 aligns across 9 bases. The CDR3 consists of 15 residues. Germline assignment: CDR1 SGHTA and CDR2 FQGNSA. Unmatched junction bases numbered 12, after V lost 4 bases and J lost 12 bases.

J is TRBJ2-3 and V is TRBV10-3; D not resolved. V lost 2 bases, J lost 0 bases, and 9 bases lay in between. The CDR3 loop spans 15 amino acids. Germline CDR1 is ENHRY and CDR2 is SYGVKD. CDR3 in DNA: TGTGCCATCAGTGAGGGCGGTACAAGCACAGATACGCAGTATTTT. It yields the protein CAISEGGTSTDTQYF.

This clone showed up just once. Other DNA sequences in the sample encode the same CDR3. The CDR3 region is CASSLTRSNEQFF. The CDR3 coding sequence is TGTGCCAGCAGCTTAACCCGTTCCAATGAGCAGTTCTTC. The genes are TRBV7-3 and TRBJ2-1, with D unresolved. The CDR3 is made up of 13 amino acids. V was shortened by 0 bases and J by 6 bases, with 6 bases between the two germline ends. Per germline, CDR1 SGHTA and CDR2 FQGTGA.

The chain recombines TRBV28 with TRBJ2-1; D remains ambiguous. Germline-derived CDR1 and CDR2 are MDHEN and SYDVKM. The CDR3 length is 16 residues. V lost 4 bases and J 0 bases, leaving 13 bases between the germline ends. The CDR3 region has the DNA TGTGCCAGCAGTTCCTCCTCGAAGAGCTCCTACAATGAGCAGTTCTTC. This encodes CASSSSSKSSYNEQFF.

This clone was counted a few times. This chain links TRBV4-2 with TRBJ2-7; 8 bases align to TRBD1. Germline V gene data show CDR1 as LGHNA and CDR2 as YNFKEQ. V lost 3 bases, J lost 1 base, and 5 bases stayed unmatched. CDR3 size: 15 residues. This CDR3 reads CASSHGTGYSYEQYF. CDR3 nucleotide sequence: TGTGCCAGCAGCCATGGGACAGGCTATTCCTACGAGCAGTACTTC.

The CDR3 is CASSGLAGDYNEQFF. Written as DNA, the CDR3 is TGTGCCAGCAGTGGACTAGCGGGGGACTACAATGAGCAGTTCTTC. The chain has TRBV25-1 and TRBJ2-1; 12 bases map to TRBD2. This CDR3 has 15 amino acids. Per the germline V gene, CDR1 is MGHDK and CDR2 is SYGVNS. After removal of 4 bases from V and 3 bases from J, the junction contained 1 base not matched to a gene.

This chain connects TRBV18 to TRBJ1-4, with D hard to call. The germline CDR1 and CDR2 sequences are KGHSH and LQKENI. V lost 6 bases and J 4 bases, leaving 12 bases between the germline ends. This CDR3 is 14 amino acids long. CDR3 region: CASSRTRVNEKLFF. The CDR3 bases are TGTGCCAGCTCGAGGACCCGGGTTAATGAAAAACTGTTTTTT.

J is TRBJ2-6 and V is TRBV5-4; TRBD2 agrees at 8 bases. After removal of 0 bases from V and 2 bases from J, the junction contained 4 bases not matched to a gene. Germline V gene lookup returns CDR1 SGHNT and CDR2 YYREEE (reference sequence). The CDR3 extends over 17 amino acids. The CDR3 bases are TGTGCCAGCAGCTTGGCGGGAGGGCGCCCTGGGGCCAACGTCCTGACTTTC. Its protein is CASSLAGGRPGANVLTF.

This clone was recorded once. The chain employs TRBV9 and TRBJ2-7, with a possible D match to TRBD2 (6 bases). The CDR3 consists of 15 residues. V was clipped by 4 bases and J by 7 bases, with 21 bases between them. The germline gives CDR1 SGDLS, CDR2 YYNGEE. The CDR3 region is CASSTRATPGGEQYF. In nucleotides, the CDR3 is TGTGCCAGCAGCACCCGGGCGACCCCCGGAGGGGAGCAGTACTTC.

The genes are TRBV15 and TRBJ2-1; no firm D call. Trimming cost V 1 base and J 7 bases, with 11 bases left between them. Per germline, CDR1 LNHNV and CDR2 YYDKDF (reference sequence). This CDR3 is 14 amino acids long. CDR3 coding DNA: TGTGCCACCAGCAGAGCCCGGCCGGCGAATGAGCAGTTCTTC. It codes for CATSRARPANEQFF. The full variable domain, with the rest looked up from reference TRBV15 and TRBJ2-1, is DAMVIQNPRYQVTQFGKPVTLSCSQTLNHNVMYWYQQKSSQAPKLLFHYYDKDFNNEADTPDNFQSRRPNTSFCFLDIRSPGLGDTAMYLCATSRARPANEQFFGPGTRLTVL.

The rearrangement joins TRBV29-1 to TRBJ1-5; 9 bases match TRBD1. V was pared by 7 bases and J by 2 bases, with 9 bases of the junction left unmatched. Germline CDR1 is SQVTM and CDR2 is ANQGSEA. The CDR3 is made up of 15 amino acids. The CDR3 region is CSARDRVDGNQPQHF. In nucleotides, the CDR3 is TGCAGCGCCCGGGACAGGGTAGATGGCAATCAGCCCCAGCATTTT.

This clone came up once. The CDR3 reads CASSLRGLGLAQKGADEQFF. The CDR3 nucleotides are TGCGCCAGCAGCTTGAGAGGTTTAGGACTAGCACAAAAGGGTGCCGATGAGCAGTTCTTC. V gene TRBV5-1 combines with J gene TRBJ2-1, with 8 bases lining up with TRBD2. Per germline, CDR1 SGHRS and CDR2 YFSETQ. The junction had 23 bases not matched to a gene; V was cut back by 1 base and J by 8 bases. CDR3 length: 20 amino acids.

V usage is TRBV28 and J usage is TRBJ1-1; TRBD1 matches 8 bases. CDR1 and CDR2 (germline): MDHEN, SYDVKM. The CDR3 runs to 15 residues. V dropped 5 bases and J dropped 3; count of bases not matched to a gene: 8. The CDR3 DNA sequence: TGTGCCAGCAGTCCCCACAGGGGGTCTGACACTGAAGCTTTCTTT. It encodes CASSPHRGSDTEAFF.

The chain has TRBV5-1 and TRBJ1-4; 12 positions agree with TRBD1. Unmatched junction bases numbered 5, after V lost 4 bases and J lost 7 bases. CDR1 is SGHRS, CDR2 YFSETQ, per germline. CDR3 length: 15 residues. In nucleotides, the CDR3 is TGCGCCAGCAGCCCGGGGACAGGGGGCGTTGAAAAACTGTTTTTT. Amino acid sequence: CASSPGTGGVEKLFF.

The V call is TRBV7-2, the J call TRBJ2-7, with TRBD2 identical over 9 bases. CDR3 length: 14 residues. The germline gives CDR1 SGHTA, CDR2 FQGNSA. V lost 0 bases, J lost 6 bases, and 3 bases stayed unmatched. DNA for the CDR3: TGTGCCAGCAGCTTAGCTAGCGGGAGTAGCGAGCAGTACTTC. Its translation is CASSLASGSSEQYF.

V gene TRBV7-9 combines with J gene TRBJ1-5; D is possibly TRBD1 (6 bases). The germline gives CDR1 SEHNR, CDR2 FQNEAQ (reference sequence). V was clipped by 5 bases and J by 0 bases, with 20 bases between them. The CDR3 has 18 residues. Here the CDR3 reads CASSTGGGRGYSNQPQHF. DNA for the CDR3: TGTGCCAGCAGCACGGGAGGGGGAAGGGGATATAGCAATCAGCCCCAGCATTTT.

The chain carries TRBV6-1 and TRBJ1-1; 7 nucleotides agree with TRBD1. Germline lookup yields CDR1 MNHNS and CDR2 SASEGT. Trimming removed 1 base from V and 1 base from J; junction bases left unmatched: 6. The CDR3 consists of 16 residues. The DNA of the CDR3 is TGTGCCAGCAGTGAAGAGGGGGCCCTCGGGAACACTGAAGCTTTCTTT. Protein sequence: CASSEEGALGNTEAFF.

The J gene is TRBJ2-2, the V gene TRBV28, with D unclear. The V end was cut by 8 bases, the J end by 6 bases, with 10 bases between. Germline V lookup: CDR1 MDHEN, CDR2 SYDVKM. CDR3 size: 12 residues. The CDR3 DNA reads TGTGCCAGCCGATATACGTCCGGGGAGCTGTTTTTT. Its protein product is CASRYTSGELFF.

The chain is built from TRBV6-6 and TRBJ1-1, with 9 bases lining up with TRBD1. Germline CDR1 and CDR2: MNHNY and SVGAGI (reference sequence). Trimming at V came to 4 bases and at J to 5 bases, leaving 8 bases not matched to a gene. The CDR3 has 15 residues. CDR3 in DNA: TGTGCCAGCAGTTTCCGGGGACAGGGATTTACTGAAGCTTTCTTT. As protein: CASSFRGQGFTEAFF.

The V call is TRBV18, the J call TRBJ1-4, with D uncertain. V was shortened by 8 bases and J by 0 bases, with 7 bases between the two germline ends. The CDR3 has 13 residues. Germline CDR1 KGHSH, CDR2 LQKENI. CDR3 DNA sequence: TGTGCCAGCCACAGAGCAACTAATGAAAAACTGTTTTTT. Protein product: CASHRATNEKLFF.